These 27 T cell receptor beta chains originate from one sample sequenced in a study of cytomegalovirus exposure and HLA in healthy donors. PCR amplification relied on 60 Vbeta primers (plus 13 Jbeta primers). This table comes from immunoSEQ multiplex PCR, and its TCRdb copy is limited to in-frame clones, with some not included. Of about 160,000 clones listed, roughly four fifths are singletons. Source material: PBMCs. The receptors were sampled from a man aged 40-49 years in good health and CMV-seronegative.

The rearrangement uses TRBV6-1 and TRBJ1-4; D gene ambiguous. CDR1 is MNHNS and CDR2 is SASEGT in the germline V gene. The CDR3 extends over 14 amino acids. V lost 7 bases and J lost 8, with 17 bases in between. The CDR3: CASIGGGLGEKLFF. In nucleotides, the CDR3 is TGTGCCAGCATCGGAGGAGGGCTCGGGGAAAAACTGTTTTTT.

V is TRBV6-1 and J is TRBJ2-1; D uncertain. Looked up from germline, CDR1 is MNHNS and CDR2 is SASEGT. Trimming took off 6 bases at V and 0 bases at J, with 9 bases between the two ends. The CDR3 is 14 amino acids. The CDR3 sequence is CASSAESSYNEQFF. The CDR3 region has the DNA TGTGCCAGCAGCGCGGAAAGCTCCTACAATGAGCAGTTCTTC.

A remark on this clone: An end of the junction differs from the germline gene, which may be a read error. The chain has TRBV7-9 and TRBJ2-7, with 7 bases identical to TRBD2. Germline CDR1 and CDR2: SEHNR and FQNEAQ (reference sequence). The CDR3 extends over 15 amino acids. CDR3 nucleotides: TGTTCCAGCAGGCCTTGGGGGGGTTTCTCCTACGAGCAGTACTTC. Its protein product is CSSRPWGGFSYEQYF.

The V gene is TRBV4-1, the J gene TRBJ1-5; maybe TRBD1 (6 bases). The ends were cut back, 6 bases at V and 5 bases at J, with 14 bases in the middle. Germline V lookup: CDR1 MGHRA, CDR2 YSYEKL. The CDR3 loop spans 14 amino acids. CDR3 in amino acids: CASRGEGGHQPQHF. CDR3 nucleotide sequence: TGCGCCAGCAGGGGGGAGGGGGGTCATCAGCCCCAGCATTTT.

The chain joins TRBV28 to TRBJ1-4; 8 bases line up with TRBD1. The CDR3 runs to 14 residues. CDR1 is MDHEN, CDR2 SYDVKM, per germline. J was trimmed by 8 bases and V by 6 bases; bases with no gene match: 8. CDR3 DNA sequence: TGTGCCAGCAGCTCCGGGACAGGAGAAGAAAAACTGTTTTTT. The encoded protein is CASSSGTGEEKLFF.

V and J are TRBV6-5 and TRBJ2-7, with D possibly TRBD1 on 6 matching bases. The CDR3 totals 13 residues. Germline V lookup: CDR1 MNHEY, CDR2 SVGAGI. The V and J ends lost 5 bases and 6 bases respectively, with 14 bases between them. DNA of the CDR3: TGTGCCAGCAGTACGAGACAGGCTGGCGAGCAGTACTTC. It specifies CASSTRQAGEQYF.

The chain combines TRBV19 with TRBJ2-7, with 10 bases lining up with TRBD1. This CDR3 contains 14 residues. The germline CDR1 and CDR2 sequences are LNHDA and SQIVND (reference sequence). Trimming took 5 bases from V and 6 from J; bases not matched to a gene: 7. CDR3 DNA sequence: TGTGCCAGTAGTGACAGGACAGGGGGGAGCGAGCAGTACTTC. It codes for CASSDRTGGSEQYF.

This clone was recorded a few times. Compared with germline, one end of the junction differs, possibly owing to a read error. V and J are TRBV29-1 and TRBJ2-4; 8 bases agree with TRBD1. The CDR3 contains 15 residues. Germline CDR1 reads SQVTM; CDR2 reads ANQGSEA. Here the CDR3 reads CSVEDRVLTKNSQYF. In DNA form, the CDR3 reads TGCAGCGTTGAGGACAGGGTCTTGACCAAAAACAGTCAGTACTTC.

There are a few counts of this clone. This chain joins TRBV11-2 and TRBJ1-2; no firm D call. This CDR3 has 18 amino acids. Germline-derived CDR1 and CDR2 are SGHAT and FQNNGV. Deletions cut 5 bases from V and 3 bases from J, with 25 bases between. The CDR3: CASSPARLGYVRDYGYTF. The DNA for the CDR3 is TGTGCCAGCAGCCCTGCCAGGCTTGGGTACGTTCGTGACTATGGCTACACCTTC.

This sequence joins TRBV19 and TRBJ2-6; D is possibly TRBD2 (6 bases). Germline-derived CDR1 and CDR2 are LNHDA and SQIVND (reference sequence). This CDR3 spans 17 amino acids. V lost 6 bases, J lost 0 bases, and 15 bases lay in between. The CDR3 here is CASSRETTNSGANVLTF. CDR3 sequence (DNA): TGTGCCAGTAGCCGGGAGACAACCAACTCTGGGGCCAACGTCCTGACTTTC.

The chain employs TRBV18 and TRBJ2-7; 10 nucleotides align to TRBD1. The CDR3 runs to 15 residues. V lost 1 base to trimming and J lost 6 bases; unmatched junction nucleotides: 6. In germline, CDR1 is KGHSH, CDR2 LQKENI. CDR3 protein: CASSPQGTGVSEQYF. The DNA for the CDR3 is TGTGCCAGCTCACCACAGGGGACAGGGGTGAGCGAGCAGTACTTC. Together with reference TRBV18 and TRBJ2-7, the CDR3 gives the full variable domain: NAGVMQNPRHLVRRRGQEARLRCSPMKGHSHVYWYRQLPEEGLKFMVYLQKENIIDESGMPKERFSAEFPKEGPSILRIQQVVRGDSAAYFCASSPQGTGVSEQYFGPGTRLTVT.

The chain carries TRBV15 and TRBJ2-5; 7 bases align to TRBD2. The tail of the sequence fits TRBJ2-7 better, so the J call may be wrong. The germline gives CDR1 LNHNV, CDR2 YYDKDF (reference sequence). The CDR3 is 15 residues long. CDR3: CATSTRLAPTYEQYF. The CDR3 nucleotides read TGTGCCACCAGCACCAGACTAGCCCCGACCTACGAGCAGTACTTC.

The gene calls are TRBV6-5 and TRBJ2-3, with TRBD2 matching over 7 bases. V gave up 0 bases and J gave up 3 bases; unmatched junction bases: 6. The CDR3 runs 16 residues. Germline-derived CDR1 and CDR2 are MNHEY and SVGAGI. The CDR3 nucleotides read TGTGCCAGCAGTTACTCCGGGACTACCTATACAGATACGCAGTATTTT. Its translation: CASSYSGTTYTDTQYF.

The rearrangement joins TRBV5-6 to TRBJ2-3, with a tentative D call TRBD1 (6 bases). This CDR3 has 14 amino acids. Germline CDR1 reads SGHDT; CDR2 reads YYEEEE. Trimming shortened V by 0 bases and J by 2 bases, and 7 bases separated the two germline ends. DNA for the CDR3: TGTGCCAGCAGCTTGGGGGGGCTCACAGATACGCAGTATTTT. It yields the protein CASSLGGLTDTQYF.

This clone was counted between two and nine times. V and J are TRBV18 and TRBJ1-2; the D is unclear. The CDR3 consists of 16 residues. Trimming pared 0 bases from V and 0 bases from J, leaving 11 bases between. Germline V CDR1 and CDR2: KGHSH, LQKENI. CDR3: CASSPPTRVSNYGYTF. As DNA, the CDR3 is TGTGCCAGCTCACCACCCACGCGGGTTTCTAACTATGGCTACACCTTC.

Details on this clone: Within the sample, other DNA sequences also encode this same CDR3. J is TRBJ2-5 and V is TRBV4-1; possibly TRBD1 for D (5 bases). CDR1 is MGHRA, CDR2 YSYEKL, per germline. This CDR3 is built from 15 residues. V gave up 1 base and J gave up 1 base, with 10 bases separating them. The chain's CDR3 is CASSQVGRPQETQYF. For the CDR3, the DNA is TGCGCCAGCAGCCAAGTGGGGCGCCCCCAAGAGACCCAGTACTTC.

This clone has just a few counts. J is TRBJ2-2 and V is TRBV4-1; D call uncertain. This CDR3 is 12 amino acids long. Germline V CDR1 and CDR2: MGHRA, YSYEKL. V gave up 4 bases and J gave up 3 bases, with 3 bases separating them. CDR3 sequence: CASSLYTGELFF. The CDR3 bases are TGCGCCAGCAGCCTCTACACCGGGGAGCTGTTTTTT.

V and J are TRBV28 and TRBJ2-1, with a tentative D call TRBD2 (6 bases). Germline values: CDR1 MDHEN, CDR2 SYDVKM. Trimming cost V 3 bases and J 7 bases, with 13 bases left between them. The CDR3 loop spans 14 amino acids. This chain's CDR3 is CASSLPTGSNEQFF. CDR3 DNA sequence: TGTGCCAGCAGTTTGCCCACCGGGAGTAATGAGCAGTTCTTC. The complete variable domain, with remaining parts taken from reference TRBV28 and TRBJ2-1, reads DVKVTQSSRYLVKRTGEKVFLECVQDMDHENMFWYRQDPGLGLRLIYFSYDVKMKEKGDIPEGYSVSREKKERFSLILESASTNQTSMYLCASSLPTGSNEQFFGPGTRLTVL.

The chain recombines TRBV30 with TRBJ1-5; weak D call: TRBD1 (5 bases). Trimming removed 2 bases at V and 2 bases at J, with 10 bases between. Germline V gene data show CDR1 as GTSNPN and CDR2 as SVGIG (reference sequence). The CDR3 has 14 amino acids. CDR3 coding DNA: TGTGCCTGGAGTACTCAGGGTGGCAATCAGCCCCAGCATTTT. Its protein is CAWSTQGGNQPQHF.

The rearrangement uses TRBV7-2 and TRBJ2-7, with 14 bases that match TRBD2. The CDR3 extends over 17 amino acids. The trim removed 5 bases at V and 1 base at J, leaving 7 bases unmatched. The V gene's germline CDR1 is SGHTA and CDR2 FQGNSA. CDR3 coding DNA: TGTGCCAGCAGCCTACGGACTAGCGGGAGGAAGTCCTACGAGCAGTACGTC. It codes for CASSLRTSGRKSYEQYV.

The rearrangement links TRBV5-6 to TRBJ2-4; TRBD2 agrees at 11 bases. CDR1 and CDR2 (germline): SGHDT, YYEEEE. The J segment lost 0 bases and the V segment lost 4 bases, leaving 9 bases of the junction unmatched. CDR3 size: 18 residues. The CDR3 DNA is TGTGCCAGCAGCCGGCGGACTAGCGGGTCGCTAGCCAAAAACATTCAGTACTTC. Its translation: CASSRRTSGSLAKNIQYF. The complete variable domain, with remaining parts taken from reference TRBV5-6 and TRBJ2-4, reads DAGVTQSPTHLIKTRGQQVTLRCSPKSGHDTVSWYQQALGQGPQFIFQYYEEEERQRGNFPDRFSGHQFPNYSSELNVNALLLGDSALYLCASSRRTSGSLAKNIQYFGAGTRLSVL.

The chain carries TRBV6-5 and TRBJ2-1; 7 positions match TRBD1. Unmatched junction bases numbered 7, after V lost 5 bases and J lost 6 bases. Germline V lookup: CDR1 MNHEY, CDR2 SVGAGI. The CDR3 totals 14 residues. The CDR3 protein is CASSGDRAGNEQFF. The CDR3 coding sequence is TGTGCCAGCAGTGGAGACAGGGCCGGCAATGAGCAGTTCTTC.

The gene calls are TRBV27 and TRBJ1-3, with unresolved D. The CDR3 has 14 residues. V was pared by 0 bases and J by 0 bases, with 3 bases between. Germline assignment: CDR1 MNHEY and CDR2 SMNVEV (reference sequence). CDR3 sequence (DNA): TGTGCCAGCAGTTTATCTTACTCTGGAAACACCATATATTTT. Protein: CASSLSYSGNTIYF.

The CDR3 bases are TGTGCCAGCAGTTACTCGTTTGATCAACAGGGAGACGGCTACACCTTC. As protein: CASSYSFDQQGDGYTF. V and J are TRBV6-5 and TRBJ1-2; a possible D gene is TRBD1 (6 bases). The CDR3 loop spans 16 amino acids. Deletions cut 0 bases from V and 8 bases from J, with 19 bases between. Germline assignment: CDR1 MNHEY and CDR2 SVGAGI.

The chain is built from TRBV5-1 and TRBJ2-1; 11 bases map to TRBD2. This CDR3 has 17 amino acids. CDR1 and CDR2 from the germline V gene are SGHRS and YFSETQ. V gave up 4 bases and J gave up 3 bases; unmatched junction bases: 9. The CDR3 region is CASSAITSGSYYNEQFF. CDR3 sequence (DNA): TGCGCCAGCAGCGCAATAACTAGCGGGAGTTACTACAATGAGCAGTTCTTC. The full variable domain, with the rest looked up from reference TRBV5-1 and TRBJ2-1, is KAGVTQTPRYLIKTRGQQVTLSCSPISGHRSVSWYQQTPGQGLQFLFEYFSETQRNKGNFPGRFSGRQFSNSRSEMNVSTLELGDSALYLCASSAITSGSYYNEQFFGPGTRLTVL.

The chain combines TRBV5-6 with TRBJ2-1, with 7 bases identical to TRBD1. The CDR3 is 17 residues long. V shed 1 base and J 6 bases; nucleotides not matched to a gene: 13. Germline V gives CDR1 SGHDT, CDR2 YYEEEE. The CDR3 nucleotides read TGTGCCAGCAGCTTGTTTTTGATCTGGCAGGGGGTCAATGAGCAGTTCTTC. It yields the protein CASSLFLIWQGVNEQFF.

This chain connects TRBV5-1 to TRBJ1-4, with D possibly TRBD1 on 6 matching bases. The CDR3 contains 14 residues. V lost 4 bases to trimming and J lost 8 bases, with 15 bases between them. CDR1 SGHRS and CDR2 YFSETQ come from the germline V gene. The CDR3 reads CASSTTGLGEKLFF. The CDR3 DNA sequence: TGCGCCAGCAGCACCACAGGGCTGGGAGAAAAACTGTTTTTT.